The 19 T cell receptor beta chains listed next were all sequenced from one sample in a study of blood T cell repertoires in COVID-19. The data were produced by immunoSEQ multiplex PCR, yet TCRdb's version contains in-frame clones alone and is incomplete. The table records more than 100,000 clones, roughly 89% of them present only once. The sequenced material came from peripheral blood. The receptors shown here come from a woman aged 60 to 75 with COVID-19, enrolled during active disease.

The J gene is TRBJ1-6, the V gene TRBV15, with TRBD1 identical over 7 bases. The trim removed 2 bases at V and 7 bases at J, leaving 5 bases unmatched. The CDR3 has 15 residues. CDR1 is LNHNV and CDR2 is YYDKDF in the germline V gene (reference sequence). The CDR3 bases are TGTGCCACCAGCAGACAGCTGACAGGGAATTCACCCCTCCACTTT. This codes for CATSRQLTGNSPLHF.

The V and J genes are TRBV5-1 and TRBJ1-6; possible D gene TRBD1, 5 bases. V gave up 0 bases and J gave up 8 bases, with 18 bases separating them. Germline values: CDR1 SGHRS, CDR2 YFSETQ. This CDR3 is built from 17 residues. CDR3 sequence: CASSLAPSAGGYSPLHF. In nucleotides, the CDR3 is TGCGCCAGCAGCTTGGCTCCTTCGGCGGGGGGGTATTCACCCCTCCACTTT.

The chain recombines TRBV5-1 with TRBJ2-7; D is unresolved. The germline V and J ends were trimmed by 0 bases and 0 bases, with 10 bases remaining between them. The CDR3 is 15 amino acids. Per the germline V gene, CDR1 is SGHRS and CDR2 is YFSETQ. Here the CDR3 reads CASSLDGSSSYEQYF. The CDR3 DNA reads TGCGCCAGCAGCTTGGACGGGTCGAGCTCCTACGAGCAGTACTTC.

In its sample, this clone was seen a few times. This sequence joins TRBV10-2 and TRBJ1-1; 8 bases fit TRBD1. The CDR3 covers 14 residues. With V trimmed by 6 bases and J by 1 base, 4 bases remained unmatched. Looked up from germline, CDR1 is WSHSY and CDR2 is SAAADI. The CDR3 bases are TGCGCCAGCAGCCGGACAGGGTCGAACACTGAAGCTTTCTTT. Translated, it gives CASSRTGSNTEAFF.

CDR3 protein: CASSLEQTSGVTGELFF. The DNA of the CDR3 is TGTGCCAGCAGCTTAGAGCAGACTAGCGGTGTCACCGGGGAGCTGTTTTTT. The chain employs TRBV11-3 and TRBJ2-2; TRBD2 aligns across 9 bases. The CDR3 length is 17 residues. V was pared by 0 bases and J by 4 bases, with 6 bases of the junction left unmatched. CDR1 is SGHNT and CDR2 is YENEEA in the germline V gene. The entire variable domain, with the rest obtained from reference TRBV11-3 and TRBJ2-2, is as follows: EAGVVQSPRYKIIEKKQPVAFWCNPISGHNTLYWYLQNLGQGPELLIRYENEEAVDDSQLPKDRFSAERLKGVDSTLKIQPAELGDSAVYLCASSLEQTSGVTGELFFGEGSRLTVL.

V gene TRBV4-2 combines with J gene TRBJ2-3; D is undetermined. V shed 3 bases and J shed 3 bases, with 13 bases lying between them. CDR1 and CDR2 from the germline V gene are LGHNA and YNFKEQ. The CDR3 totals 15 residues. CDR3 coding DNA: TGTGCCAGCAGCCACGGTTCTAGGAAGACAGATACGCAGTATTTT. Translation: CASSHGSRKTDTQYF.

The rearrangement joins TRBV6-5 to TRBJ2-1; TRBD2 matches 11 bases. The CDR3 loop spans 15 amino acids. Germline values: CDR1 MNHEY, CDR2 SVGAGI. With V trimmed by 5 bases and J by 5 bases, 5 bases remained unmatched. CDR3 sequence (DNA): TGTGCCAGCAGTCGACTAGCGGGGACTGACAATGAGCAGTTCTTC. Its protein product is CASSRLAGTDNEQFF.

The J gene is TRBJ1-1, the V gene TRBV18; maybe TRBD1 (6 bases). Trimming shortened V by 4 bases and J by 0 bases, and 15 bases separated the two germline ends. Germline values: CDR1 KGHSH, CDR2 LQKENI. This CDR3 is 16 amino acids long. In DNA form, the CDR3 reads TGTGCCAGCTCACGGGGGCCACCCAACTTGAACACTGAAGCTTTCTTT. Its translation is CASSRGPPNLNTEAFF. The variable domain in full, completed from reference TRBV18 and TRBJ1-1, reads NAGVMQNPRHLVRRRGQEARLRCSPMKGHSHVYWYRQLPEEGLKFMVYLQKENIIDESGMPKERFSAEFPKEGPSILRIQQVVRGDSAAYFCASSRGPPNLNTEAFFGQGTRLTVV.

The chain uses TRBV7-3 and TRBJ2-1, with a weak D call TRBD1 (6 bases). This CDR3 spans 16 amino acids. Germline CDR1 is SGHTA and CDR2 is FQGTGA. V gave up 0 bases and J gave up 0 bases, with 9 bases separating them. CDR3 sequence: CASSLTGGSSYNEQFF. The CDR3, as DNA: TGTGCCAGCAGCTTAACAGGGGGAAGCTCCTACAATGAGCAGTTCTTC.

The chain couples TRBV6-2 or TRBV6-3 to TRBJ2-1; D gene uncertain. The V and J ends lost 5 bases and 5 bases respectively, with 10 bases between them. The V gene's germline CDR1 is MNHEY and CDR2 SVGEGT. This CDR3 region has 13 residues. The CDR3 sequence is CASSDGSHNEQFF. In nucleotides, the CDR3 is TGTGCCAGCAGTGACGGGTCCCACAATGAGCAGTTCTTC.

This clone has more than one count but fewer than ten. The genes are TRBV18 and TRBJ1-4; weak D call: TRBD1 (6 bases). The CDR3 has 15 amino acids. Germline V gene data show CDR1 as KGHSH and CDR2 as LQKENI. V dropped 4 bases and J dropped 5 bases, with 14 bases sitting between them. Here the CDR3 DNA reads TGTGCCAGCTCACTCATGGGTACAGGGAATGAAAAACTGTTTTTT. Translation gives CASSLMGTGNEKLFF.

This clone has a single count. The gene calls are TRBV2 and TRBJ2-6; 7 nucleotides align to TRBD1. The CDR3 length is 14 residues. The V gene's germline CDR1 is SNHLY and CDR2 FYNNEI. With 8 bases clipped from V and 7 bases from J, the junction kept 8 bases outside the gene matches. The CDR3 DNA is TGTGCCAGCGCGCCGACAGGGAGAGCCAACGTCCTGACTTTC. This translates into CASAPTGRANVLTF. The whole variable domain, filled in from reference TRBV2 and TRBJ2-6, reads EPEVTQTPSHQVTQMGQEVILRCVPISNHLYFYWYRQILGQKVEFLVSFYNNEISEKSEIFDDQFSVERPDGSNFTLKIRSTKLEDSAMYFCASAPTGRANVLTFGAGSRLTVL.

This clone has only one observation. The chain links TRBV5-1 to TRBJ2-3; weak D call: TRBD1 (5 bases). This CDR3 is built from 12 residues. Deletions cut 0 bases from V and 7 bases from J, with 6 bases between. Germline CDR1 and CDR2: SGHRS and YFSETQ. CDR3 bases: TGCGCCAGCAGCTTGGAGGGGAATACGCAGTATTTT. This codes for CASSLEGNTQYF.

The chain combines TRBV5-4 with TRBJ2-7; 7 bases map to TRBD2. With 0 bases clipped from V and 0 bases from J, the junction kept 6 bases outside the gene matches. This CDR3 spans 16 amino acids. CDR1 is SGHNT, CDR2 YYREEE, per germline (reference sequence). CDR3 coding DNA: TGTGCCAGCAGCTTGGGATGGCGGGGGAGCTCCTACGAGCAGTACTTC. Protein: CASSLGWRGSSYEQYF.

CDR3 amino acids: CSVGGVGGFADTQYF. DNA of the CDR3: TGCAGCGTAGGCGGTGTAGGGGGTTTCGCAGATACGCAGTATTTT. The chain combines TRBV29-1 with TRBJ2-3, with D perhaps matching TRBD1 (6 bases). Between the trimmed V and J ends, which lost 6 bases and 4 bases, there was a span of 20 bases. The germline gives CDR1 SQVTM, CDR2 ANQGSEA. The CDR3 has 15 amino acids.

The chain uses TRBV27 and TRBJ1-1, with D perhaps TRBD1 (5 bases). Germline-derived CDR1 and CDR2 are MNHEY and SMNVEV (reference sequence). V dropped 2 bases and J dropped 0 bases, with 7 bases sitting between them. The CDR3 consists of 14 residues. As DNA, the CDR3 is TGTGCCAGCAGTTTACAGGGTCTGAACACTGAAGCTTTCTTT. This encodes CASSLQGLNTEAFF.

The V gene is TRBV2, the J gene TRBJ2-3, with TRBD2 as a possible D gene (6 bases). The CDR3 covers 14 residues. V lost 7 bases and J lost 4, with 15 bases in between. The germline V gene has CDR1 SNHLY and CDR2 FYNNEI. The CDR3 DNA reads TGTGCCAGCACGTTGACTAGAGGTGCAGATACGCAGTATTTT. Encoded protein: CASTLTRGADTQYF.

This clone showed up many times. The rearrangement uses TRBV3-1 (or the pseudogene TRBV3-2) and TRBJ1-1; D is unresolved. The V and J ends lost 4 bases and 5 bases respectively, with 14 bases between them. The germline V gene encodes CDR1 LGHDT and CDR2 YNNKEL (reference sequence). This CDR3 has 14 amino acids. The CDR3, as DNA: TGTGCCAGCAGCCTCAAAAGCGGAGGTACTGAAGCTTTCTTT. Its protein product is CASSLKSGGTEAFF.

The chain carries TRBV5-1 and TRBJ2-1; 11 bases are shared with TRBD1. CDR3 length: 15 residues. Germline V CDR1 and CDR2: SGHRS, YFSETQ. J lost 12 bases, V lost 3 bases, and 11 bases had no gene match. The CDR3 DNA reads TGCGCCAGCAGCTCGTACTCCGGGACAGGGGGTGGGCAGTTCTTC. Its protein product is CASSSYSGTGGGQFF. Using reference TRBV5-1 and TRBJ2-1 for the parts outside the CDR3, the full variable domain is KAGVTQTPRYLIKTRGQQVTLSCSPISGHRSVSWYQQTPGQGLQFLFEYFSETQRNKGNFPGRFSGRQFSNSRSEMNVSTLELGDSALYLCASSSYSGTGGGQFFGPGTRLTVL.